This T cell receptor beta chain was recovered during a study of T cell responses to AZD1222 COVID-19 vaccine. In the case of this clone: The antigen is undetermined.

V lost 7 bases to trimming and J lost 4 bases, with 17 bases between them. CDR1 is SGHRS, CDR2 YFSETQ, per germline. The CDR3 contains 14 residues. The table came from immunoSEQ multiplex PCR; TCRdb's copy has only in-frame clones and leaves some out. The sample carries about 120,000 clones, approximately 84% recorded once. Study-level findings and limits: Elevations in Spike-specific TCR breadth and depth followed administration of two AZD1222 doses. Repertoires were obtained only post-peak T cell response.

Sequencing was performed on peripheral blood, taken on day 0 of AZD1222 vaccination. The rearrangement joins TRBV5-1 to TRBJ1-2; D gene ambiguous. The receptor was derived from an adult in good health. This CDR3 is CASGLGEIGYGYTF. Here the CDR3 DNA reads TGCGCCAGCGGCCTTGGGGAAATAGGCTATGGCTACACCTTC.